These 2 T cell receptor beta chains originate from one sample sequenced in a study of blood T cell repertoires in COVID-19 (dated by TCRdb to the early 2020s). Receptor amplification or capture employed the immunoSEQ multiplex PCR assay. The immuneACCESS repertoire file appears here via TCRdb, limited to in-frame rearrangements. These files lack a portion of the clones; in checked studies, under half of the deficit traces to unresolved V genes, and the cause of the others is not known. Here the sample has about 110,000 clones; about nine tenths occur a single time. The ten most abundant clones make up over 2% of the sample. The sample taken for sequencing was peripheral blood. These receptors were collected from a human donor in a cohort sampled during active COVID-19.

This clone was observed a few times. Here the CDR3 DNA reads TGTGCCAGCAGCTCCTCCTACGATCAGCCCCAGCATTTT. Encoded protein: CASSSSYDQPQHF. This chain connects TRBV5-4 to TRBJ1-5; D gene ambiguous. Germline V gene lookup returns CDR1 SGHNT and CDR2 YYREEE (reference sequence). There are 13 residues in the CDR3. V was cut by 3 bases and J by 5 bases, with 9 bases left in between. The whole variable domain, filled in from reference TRBV5-4 and TRBJ1-5, reads ETGVTQSPTHLIKTRGQQVTLRCSSQSGHNTVSWYQQALGQGPQFIFQYYREEENGRGNFPPRFSGLQFPNYSSELNVNALELDDSALYLCASSSSYDQPQHFGDGTRLSIL.

The chain carries TRBV12-3 or TRBV12-4 and TRBJ2-7; D may be TRBD1 (6 bases). Trimming removed 5 bases from V and 4 bases from J, with 6 bases in between. The CDR3 has 11 residues. CDR3 bases: TGTGCCAGCAGTACAGGGTACGAGCAGTACTTC. Its translation is CASSTGYEQYF.